This TCR beta chain was captured by sequencing in a study of T cell repertoires in cytomegalovirus infection. Study-level information: Epitope selection comprised recently identified HLA-C-restricted CMV epitopes and well-studied HLA-B-restricted CMV epitopes. Study observations and caveats: Clonotype analysis showed dominance of the ex vivo response by HLA-C-restricted CMV-specific TCR beta clonotypes. Based on cumulative public TCR beta family frequency, carriers of CMV plus the relevant HLA were identified.

The table lists this clonotype with a few counts. Its specificity is not known. Each CDR3 protein is one row after TCRdb ran MiXCR on the reads. The sample has under 500,000 distinct CDR3 sequences, 40% to 50% seen once; the top ten hold just under 45%. V lost 1 base and J lost 9, with 12 bases in between. The length of the CDR3 is 13 residues. CDR1 MNHNS and CDR2 SASEGT come from the germline V gene. This rearrangement joins TRBV6-1 to TRBJ1-1; TRBD1 might be the D (5 bases). This specimen consisted of cultured PBMCs, obtained from culture after CMV antigen stimulation. This receptor was identified in a human donor in good health (CMV status not recorded). Some clones in this sample may be carry-over from other donors' samples. Here the CDR3 reads CASSEGRQLKAFF. Written as DNA, the CDR3 is TGTGCCAGCAGTGAAGGACGACAGTTAAAAGCTTTCTTT.